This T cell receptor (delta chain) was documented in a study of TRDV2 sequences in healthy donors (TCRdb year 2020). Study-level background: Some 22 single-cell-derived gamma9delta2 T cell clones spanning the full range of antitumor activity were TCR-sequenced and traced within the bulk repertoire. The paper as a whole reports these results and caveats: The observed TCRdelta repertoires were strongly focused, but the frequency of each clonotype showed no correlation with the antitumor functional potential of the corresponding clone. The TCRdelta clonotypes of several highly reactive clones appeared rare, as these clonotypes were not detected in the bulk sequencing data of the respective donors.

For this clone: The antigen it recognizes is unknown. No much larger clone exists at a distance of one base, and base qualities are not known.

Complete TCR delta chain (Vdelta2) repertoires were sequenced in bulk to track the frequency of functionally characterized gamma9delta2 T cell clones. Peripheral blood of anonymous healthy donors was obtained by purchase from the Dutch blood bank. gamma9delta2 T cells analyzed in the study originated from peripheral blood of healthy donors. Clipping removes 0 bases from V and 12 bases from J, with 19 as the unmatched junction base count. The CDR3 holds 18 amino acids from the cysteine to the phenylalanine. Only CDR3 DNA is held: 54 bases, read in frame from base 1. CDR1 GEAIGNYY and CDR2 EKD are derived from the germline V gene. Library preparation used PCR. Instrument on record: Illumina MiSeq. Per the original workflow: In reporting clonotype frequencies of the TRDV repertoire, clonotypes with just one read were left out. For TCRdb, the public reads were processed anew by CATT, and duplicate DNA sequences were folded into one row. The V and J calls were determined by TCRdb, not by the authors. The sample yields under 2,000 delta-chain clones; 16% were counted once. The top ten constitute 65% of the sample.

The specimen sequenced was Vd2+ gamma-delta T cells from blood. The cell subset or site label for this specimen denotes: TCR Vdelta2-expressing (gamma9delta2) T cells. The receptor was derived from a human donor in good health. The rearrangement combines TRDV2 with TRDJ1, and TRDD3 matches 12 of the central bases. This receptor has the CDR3 CACDTVSGGYASTGEIIF. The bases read TGTGCCTGTGACACCGTCTCTGGGGGATACGCCTCAACTGGGGAGATCATCTTT.